This entry is about one T cell receptor (beta chain). No cognate antigen has been identified for it. Per-base quality was not reported, and no clone a single base away is much larger than it. CDR1 SGHNT and CDR2 YENEEA were looked up in the germline V gene. Here V drops 5 bases and J drops 9 bases, and the junction holds 12 bases not matched to any gene. Including the terminal cysteine and phenylalanine, the CDR3 comprises 15 residues. Only the CDR3 portion is preserved as DNA: 45 bases, with reading frame beginning at the first base. The immunoSEQ Assay, a bias-controlled multiplex PCR, was used to amplify TCRbeta CDR3 regions from genomic DNA. In the authors' own workflow: Nucleated cell counts per sample were estimated from amplification of reference gene primers within the assay. To quantify the absolute abundance of each unique TCRbeta CDR3 rearrangement, sequence reads were collapsed and filtered. For each sample, productive Simpson clonality was calculated as the square root of Simpson's diversity index over productive rearrangements. TCRdb's version of the immuneACCESS table is confined to in-frame rearrangements and falls short of the full clone set. An unresolved V gene accounts for under half of the shortfall where checked; the remainder is of unknown origin. V, J and clone size reflect that table, while D and trimming were determined from the DNA. The table for this sample lists around 260,000 clones; 84% of them were counted only once. Roughly 14% of the sample is taken by the ten largest.

The data are from a study of blood T cell repertoires in COVID-19 (dated by TCRdb to the early 2020s). With regard to the full study: Samples from collaborators originated in the United States, Italy and Spain and spanned both the acute and convalescent phases of COVID-19. Where available, HLA class I and class II types were taken from metadata supplied by the sample provider and were not determined by assay-based typing. A de-identified subject ID, COVID-19 status, age in years and sex were almost always included in the sample metadata. Samples came from the ongoing ImmuneRACE study (first 160 participants) plus 1,254 subjects from 6 global collaborators. The material from the prospective study consisted of cDNA or gDNA derived from T cells, B-cell-depleted T cells, or PBMCs. The repertoires were released in a freely available public database meant as a resource for research on the immune response to SARS-CoV-2. Deeply sampled blood TCRbeta repertoires from subjects exposed to, actively infected with, or recovered from COVID-19 were included in the dataset. The research as a whole found: Clinical and demographic metadata were provided uncurated, with the amount varying by source and participant.

One collaborating source in Seattle enrolled patients during active infection and followed them longitudinally through the course of disease. Collaborating institutions collected whole blood in K2EDTA tubes following their own protocols. For TCRbeta analysis, collaborators shipped samples in one of three forms: frozen whole blood, isolated PBMCs, or DNA extracted from either of those sample types. Recombination linked TRBV11-3 to TRBJ2-1; 8 middle bases align to TRBD2. The sequencing input was peripheral blood. The sequence derives from a person aged 65-85 years with COVID-19, enrolled during active disease. The nucleotide sequence is TGTGCCAGCAGCCGAGGTTCAGCGGGAGCTAGTGAGCAGTTCTTC. This is translated as CASSRGSAGASEQFF.